This T cell receptor beta chain was identified in a study of post-analysis software for immune sequencing data. The wider study: Courses of disease covered relapsing-remitting, secondary progressive and progressive-relapsing multiple sclerosis.

The V end was cut by 3 bases, the J end by 0 bases, with 10 bases between. There are 15 residues in the CDR3. The germline gives CDR1 KGHDR, CDR2 SFDVKD. Whole-study findings and limits: Versus controls, multiple sclerosis patients showed significantly lower diversity (normalized Chao1). Relative to controls, patients had five TRBV segments at higher frequency, with TRBV5-6, TRBV5-1 and TRBV20-1 among these.

The table lists this clonotype with many counts. What it binds is not known. Sequencing libraries made from TCR beta cDNA carried unique molecular identifiers. TCRdb fed the PCR reads into MiXCR, producing one record per CDR3 protein. The sample consists of approximately 180,000 distinct CDR3 sequences, 30% of them appearing once. The chain has TRBV24-1 and TRBJ2-5; maybe TRBD1 (6 bases). The sample comprised blood. The TCR sequence derives from a girl aged 5-17 years with multiple sclerosis. The CDR3, as DNA: TGTGCCACCAGTGATGACCGGACAGACCAAGAGACCCAGTACTTC. It translates to CATSDDRTDQETQYF.